Detailed here is one TCR beta chain. The antigen remains undetermined. Both 60 Vbeta primers and 13 Jbeta primers went into the PCR. Libraries were prepared by immunoSEQ multiplex PCR; TCRdb keeps only in-frame clonotypes and omits some of them. The sample holds some 180,000 clones; approximately 84% are singletons and the top ten take about 2.5%. The record originates from a study of cytomegalovirus exposure and HLA in healthy donors. Study-level results: Relative to equally common others, HLA-associated TCR beta chains showed greater clonal expansion in a later analysis.

The junction had 2 bases not matched to a gene; V was cut back by 1 base and J by 5 bases. The CDR3 extends over 15 amino acids. Germline V gene lookup returns CDR1 LNHDA and CDR2 SQIVND (reference sequence). The specimen was PBMCs. The source of this sequence is a man aged 25-45 years in good health and CMV-seropositive. The gene calls are TRBV19 and TRBJ1-5, with 10 bases aligning to TRBD1. The CDR3 region has the DNA TGTGCCAGTAGTATAGGACAGGGGGCGCATCAGCCCCAGCATTTT. Translating gives CASSIGQGAHQPQHF.